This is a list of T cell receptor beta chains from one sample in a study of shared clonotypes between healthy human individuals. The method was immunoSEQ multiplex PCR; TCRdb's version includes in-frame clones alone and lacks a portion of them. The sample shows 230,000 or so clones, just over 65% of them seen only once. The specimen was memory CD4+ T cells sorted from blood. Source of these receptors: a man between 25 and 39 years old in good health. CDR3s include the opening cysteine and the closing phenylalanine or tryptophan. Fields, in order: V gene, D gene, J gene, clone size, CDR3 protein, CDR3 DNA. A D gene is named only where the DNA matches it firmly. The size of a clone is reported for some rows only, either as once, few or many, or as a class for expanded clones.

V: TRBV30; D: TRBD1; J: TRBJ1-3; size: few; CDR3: CAHGTENSGNTIYF; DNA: TGTGCCCATGGGACAGAGAACTCTGGAAACACCATATATTTT
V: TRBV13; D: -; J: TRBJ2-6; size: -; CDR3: CASSSTLGANVLTF; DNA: TGTGCCAGCAGCTCGACTCTGGGGGCCAACGTCCTGACTTTC
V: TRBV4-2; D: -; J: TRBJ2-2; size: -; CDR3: CASSQDQWGLGGELFF; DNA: TGTGCCAGCAGCCAAGATCAATGGGGGCTAGGCGGGGAGCTGTTTTTT
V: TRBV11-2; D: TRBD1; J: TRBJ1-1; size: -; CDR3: CASSLDPGQVGEAFF; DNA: TGTGCCAGCAGCTTAGATCCCGGACAGGTGGGCGAAGCTTTCTTT
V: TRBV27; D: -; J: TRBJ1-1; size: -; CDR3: CASSSEALSTEAFF; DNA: TGTGCCAGCAGTTCGGAGGCGTTGAGCACTGAAGCTTTCTTT
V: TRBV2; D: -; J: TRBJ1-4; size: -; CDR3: CAGRNPNEKLFF; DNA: TGTGCCGGACGAAATCCTAATGAAAAACTGTTTTTT
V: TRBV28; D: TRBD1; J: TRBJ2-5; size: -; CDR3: CASSPADRGETQYF; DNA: TGTGCCAGCAGCCCCGCGGACAGGGGGGAGACCCAGTACTTC
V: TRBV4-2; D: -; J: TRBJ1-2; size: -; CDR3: CASSQDPNYGYTF; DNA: TGTGCCAGCAGCCAAGATCCTAACTATGGCTACACCTTC
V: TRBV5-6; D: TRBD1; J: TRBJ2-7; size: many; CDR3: CASSLSTGTGRSEQYF; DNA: TGTGCCAGCAGCTTGAGCACCGGGACAGGGCGAAGCGAGCAGTACTTC
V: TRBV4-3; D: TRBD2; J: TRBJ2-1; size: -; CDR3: CASSPGLAGGYNEQFF; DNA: TGCGCCAGCAGCCCCGGACTAGCGGGAGGCTACAATGAGCAGTTCTTC
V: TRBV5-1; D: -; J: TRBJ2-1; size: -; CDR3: CASSLGDHSGGFF; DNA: TGCGCCAGCAGCTTGGGGGACCACTCAGGAGGATTCTTC
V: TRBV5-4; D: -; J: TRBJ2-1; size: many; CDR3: CASSATSDNEQFF; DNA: TGTGCCAGCAGCGCTACCTCGGACAATGAGCAGTTCTTC
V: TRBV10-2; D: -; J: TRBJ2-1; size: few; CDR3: CASSETYQGTNEQFF; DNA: TGCGCCAGCAGTGAGACATACCAGGGAACCAATGAGCAGTTCTTC
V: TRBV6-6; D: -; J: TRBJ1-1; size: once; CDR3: CASSYPNGEAFF; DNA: TGTGCCAGCAGTTACCCGAACGGTGAAGCTTTCTTT
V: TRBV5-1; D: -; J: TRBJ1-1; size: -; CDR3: CASSLDNPGTEAFF; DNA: TGCGCCAGCAGCTTGGACAACCCCGGCACTGAAGCTTTCTTT
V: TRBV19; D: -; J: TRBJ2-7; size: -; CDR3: CASSLTLFSYEQYF; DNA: TGTGCCAGTAGTTTGACACTCTTCTCCTACGAGCAGTACTTC
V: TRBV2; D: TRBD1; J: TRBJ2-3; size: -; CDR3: CASSIRGDRGTDTQYF; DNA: TGTGCCAGCAGTATCCGCGGGGACAGGGGCACAGATACGCAGTATTTT
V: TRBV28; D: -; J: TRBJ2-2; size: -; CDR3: CASIRAGFAGELFF; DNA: TGTGCCAGCATCCGAGCAGGGTTCGCCGGGGAGCTGTTTTTT
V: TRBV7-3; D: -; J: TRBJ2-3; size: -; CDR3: CASSLTFSTDTQYF; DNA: TGTGCCAGCAGCTTAACCTTTTCCACAGATACGCAGTATTTT
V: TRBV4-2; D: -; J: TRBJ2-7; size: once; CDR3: CASSQEGMNEQYF; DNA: TGTGCCAGCAGCCAAGAAGGAATGAACGAGCAGTACTTC
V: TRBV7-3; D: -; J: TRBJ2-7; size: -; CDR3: CASSLAPKHEQYF; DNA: TGTGCCAGCAGCCTGGCCCCAAAACACGAGCAGTACTTC
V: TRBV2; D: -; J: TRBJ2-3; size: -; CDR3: CASKGSATDTQYF; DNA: TGTGCCAGCAAGGGAAGCGCTACAGATACGCAGTATTTT
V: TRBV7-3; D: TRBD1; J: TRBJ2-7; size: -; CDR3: CASSSDRGREQYF; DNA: TGTGCCAGCAGCTCAGACAGGGGGCGGGAGCAGTACTTC
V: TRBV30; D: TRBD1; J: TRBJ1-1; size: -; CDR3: CAWRTGKTLISTEAFF; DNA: TGTGCCTGGAGGACAGGGAAGACGTTAATTTCCACTGAAGCTTTCTTT
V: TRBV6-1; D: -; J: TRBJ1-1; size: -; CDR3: CAMSTAGGRTEAFF; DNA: TGTGCCATGTCCACGGCGGGGGGCAGGACTGAAGCTTTCTTT
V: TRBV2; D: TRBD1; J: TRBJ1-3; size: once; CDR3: CASSEDRTSGNTIYF; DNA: TGTGCCAGCTCGGAGGACAGGACCTCTGGAAACACCATATATTTT
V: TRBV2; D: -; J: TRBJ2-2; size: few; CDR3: CASSEAAGELFF; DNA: TGTGCCAGCAGTGAAGCCGCCGGGGAGCTGTTTTTT
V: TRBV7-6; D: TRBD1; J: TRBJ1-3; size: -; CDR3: CASSPLTGTGNTIYF; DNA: TGTGCCAGCAGCCCCCTGACAGGGACTGGAAACACCATATATTTT
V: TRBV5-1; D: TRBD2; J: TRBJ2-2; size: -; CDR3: CASKPALAGGELFF; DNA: TGCGCCAGCAAGCCAGCGCTAGCGGGCGGGGAGCTGTTTTTT
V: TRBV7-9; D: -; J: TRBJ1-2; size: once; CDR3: CASSRTASLGYTF; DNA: TGTGCCAGCAGCCGGACGGCAAGCTTAGGCTACACCTTC
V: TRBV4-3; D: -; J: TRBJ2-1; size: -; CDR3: CASSADGTYNEQFF; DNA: TGCGCCAGCAGCGCTGACGGGACATACAATGAGCAGTTCTTC
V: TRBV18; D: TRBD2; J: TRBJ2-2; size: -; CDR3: CASSRGGRRELFF; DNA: TGTGCCAGCTCACGGGGAGGGCGCCGGGAGCTGTTTTTT
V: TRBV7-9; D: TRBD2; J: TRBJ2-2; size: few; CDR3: CASSRSGLAGEGTGELFF; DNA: TGTGCCAGCAGCCGTTCGGGACTAGCGGGAGAGGGCACCGGGGAGCTGTTTTTT
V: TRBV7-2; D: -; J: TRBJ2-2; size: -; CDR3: CASSLVRTLGELFF; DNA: TGTGCCAGCAGCTTAGTACGGACTCTCGGGGAGCTGTTTTTT
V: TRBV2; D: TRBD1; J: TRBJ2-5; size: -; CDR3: CASSVGGQETRYF; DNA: TGTGCCAGCAGTGTAGGGGGCCAAGAGACCCGGTACTTC
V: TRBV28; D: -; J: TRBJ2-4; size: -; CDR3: CASSLWVSGVAKNIQYF; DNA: TGTGCCAGCAGTTTATGGGTCAGCGGCGTAGCCAAAAACATTCAGTACTTC
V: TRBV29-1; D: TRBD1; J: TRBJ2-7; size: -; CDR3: CSVVGGQGVNEQYF; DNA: TGCAGCGTGGTGGGGGGACAGGGTGTCAACGAGCAGTACTTC
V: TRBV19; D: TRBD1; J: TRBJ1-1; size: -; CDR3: CASMTGGLVYTEAFF; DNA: TGTGCCAGTATGACAGGGGGCCTGGTGTACACTGAAGCTTTCTTT
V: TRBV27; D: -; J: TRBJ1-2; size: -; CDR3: CASSLYATGLNYGYTF; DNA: TGTGCCAGCAGTTTATACGCGACAGGTCTGAACTATGGCTACACCTTC
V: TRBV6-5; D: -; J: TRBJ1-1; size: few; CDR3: CASSYSPTGNTEAFF; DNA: TGTGCCAGCAGTTACTCCCCGACAGGGAACACTGAAGCTTTCTTT
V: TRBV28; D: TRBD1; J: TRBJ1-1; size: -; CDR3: CASSPTGASRSTEAFF; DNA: TGTGCCAGCAGCCCCACAGGGGCCAGTAGGAGCACTGAAGCTTTCTTT
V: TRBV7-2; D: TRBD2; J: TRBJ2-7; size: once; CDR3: CASSLASGRGDEQYF; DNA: TGTGCCAGCAGCTTAGCGTCGGGGAGGGGAGACGAGCAGTACTTC
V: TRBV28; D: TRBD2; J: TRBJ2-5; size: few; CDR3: CASSSSGVSGIRGETQYF; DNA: TGTGCCAGCAGTTCAAGCGGGGTTAGCGGGATCCGGGGGGAGACCCAGTACTTC
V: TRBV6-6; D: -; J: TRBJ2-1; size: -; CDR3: CASSRYNEQFF; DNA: TGTGCCAGCAGCCGTTACAATGAGCAGTTCTTC
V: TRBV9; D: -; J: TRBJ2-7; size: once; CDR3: CASSRDWVYEQYF; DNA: TGTGCCAGCTCCCGGGACTGGGTCTACGAGCAGTACTTC
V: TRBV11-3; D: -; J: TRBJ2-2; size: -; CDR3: CASSLDRSTGELFF; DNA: TGTGCCAGCAGCTTAGACCGATCCACCGGGGAGCTGTTTTTT
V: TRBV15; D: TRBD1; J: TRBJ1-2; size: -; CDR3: CATSRGGTGAQLYGYTF; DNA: TGTGCCACCAGCAGAGGAGGGACAGGGGCCCAACTTTATGGCTACACCTTC
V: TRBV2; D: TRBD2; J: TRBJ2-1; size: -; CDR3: CASRLRGLAGVSGNEQFF; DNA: TGTGCCAGCAGACTACGGGGACTAGCGGGAGTCTCGGGCAATGAGCAGTTCTTC
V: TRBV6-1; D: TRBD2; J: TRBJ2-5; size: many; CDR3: CASGLVETQYF; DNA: TGTGCCAGCGGACTAGTTGAGACCCAGTACTTC